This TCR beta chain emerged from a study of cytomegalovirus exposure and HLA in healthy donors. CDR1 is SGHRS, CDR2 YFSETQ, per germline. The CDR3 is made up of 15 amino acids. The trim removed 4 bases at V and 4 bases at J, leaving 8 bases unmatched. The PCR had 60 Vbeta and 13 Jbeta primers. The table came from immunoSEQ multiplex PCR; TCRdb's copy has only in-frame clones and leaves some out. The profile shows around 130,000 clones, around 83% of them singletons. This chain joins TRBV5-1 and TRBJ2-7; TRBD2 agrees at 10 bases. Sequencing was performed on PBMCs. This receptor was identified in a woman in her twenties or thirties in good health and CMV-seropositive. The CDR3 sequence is CASSATLAGVYEQYF. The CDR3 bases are TGCGCCAGCAGCGCGACCCTAGCGGGGGTGTACGAGCAGTACTTC.